This TCR beta chain stems from a study of Graves' ophthalmopathy and Graves' hyperthyroidism. Whole-study results and caveats: Most thyroid clonotypes with frequency above 0.001 were detected in blood too.

Per the germline V gene, CDR1 is LNHNV and CDR2 is YYDKDF (reference sequence). V dropped 4 bases and J dropped 5; count of bases not matched to a gene: 10. The CDR3 runs 16 residues. About 10 ml of fresh blood yielded the PBMCs by density gradient. This clonotype came up many times. Its target is unknown. Amplification from RNA transcripts yielded the TCR beta CDR3 regions. HTBI primers primed a first-round RT-PCR, and a second-round multiplex PCR followed. TCRdb recomputed calls from the multiplex PCR reads with MiXCR, one row per CDR3 protein. The sample yields some 520,000 distinct CDR3 sequences, approximately 15% seen once.

The gene calls are TRBV15 and TRBJ1-2, with 10 bases identical to TRBD1. The clonotype originates from a woman aged 30 to 39 with Graves' ophthalmopathy. The sequencing input was blood. In DNA form, the CDR3 reads TGTGCCACCAGCACTGAAGTAGGGACAGGGGTTTATGGCTACACCTTC. It encodes CATSTEVGTGVYGYTF.